These T cell receptor beta chains were read from a single sample in a study of T-cell memory formation after mild COVID-19. TCRdb called the 5' RACE reads again in MiXCR, with one record for every CDR3 protein. The data hold fewer than 450,000 distinct CDR3 sequences, with 24% observed a single time. The specimen sequenced was PBMCs or a T cell subset sorted from them (not recorded which). Receptor source: an adult woman who had mild COVID-19 (a few samples of this study predate the infection). Cell type and time point are not known. Both conserved end residues are part of each CDR3. The D gene is left open where the match is weak. Size is stated for part of the rows, as once, few or many counts, or as a class when the clone is expanded.

CDR3 DNA,CDR3 protein,clone size,D gene,CDR3 length,V gene,J gene
TGTGCCAGCAGCCAGGAAGGGGCAAATGAAGCTTTCTTT,CASSQEGANEAFF,few,.,13,TRBV7-9,TRBJ1-1
TGTGCCACCAGTGATTTCGGCGGTTTGGGGACTAGCGGGATGTTAGATACGCAGTATTTT,CATSDFGGLGTSGMLDTQYF,.,TRBD2,20,TRBV24-1,TRBJ2-3
TGTGCCAGCAGCCCCCTCTTGGGACAGGGTGGCTCTGGGGCCAACGTCCTGACTTTC,CASSPLLGQGGSGANVLTF,few,TRBD1,19,TRBV3-1,TRBJ2-6
TGTGCCAGCAGCGTAGAAGGAGGGGGCGACGAGCAGTACTTC,CASSVEGGGDEQYF,.,.,14,TRBV9,TRBJ2-7
TGTGCCATCAGTGAGTCGACATATCAGAGCTCCTACAATGAGCAGTTCTTC,CAISESTYQSSYNEQFF,.,.,17,TRBV10-3,TRBJ2-1
TGTGCCAGCAGTTTATCCGTCACAGGAGATAACTATGGCTACACCTTC,CASSLSVTGDNYGYTF,few,.,16,TRBV27,TRBJ1-2
TGCAGTGCTAGGTACAGGGAGGCAGATACGCAGTATTTT,CSARYREADTQYF,.,.,13,TRBV20-1,TRBJ2-3
TGCAGCGTTATCAGGGGGCTCTCTGGGGCCAACGTCCTGACTTTC,CSVIRGLSGANVLTF,.,TRBD1,15,TRBV29-1,TRBJ2-6
TGTGCCAGCGCACGCGTGACAATCTCCTACAATGAGCAGTTCTTC,CASARVTISYNEQFF,.,.,15,TRBV12-3/TRBV12-4,TRBJ2-1
TGTGCCAGCAGCATGACGGGCCTCTCTGGGGCCAACGTCCTGACTTTC,CASSMTGLSGANVLTF,.,.,16,TRBV5-5,TRBJ2-6
TGTGCCTGGAGCGGCAGGGGGCTTAGGACCTATCAGCCCCAGCATTTT,CAWSGRGLRTYQPQHF,few,TRBD1,16,TRBV30,TRBJ1-5
TGTGCCAGCAGAGGACAGGGGAGGGATCAGCCCCAGCATTTT,CASRGQGRDQPQHF,.,TRBD1,14,TRBV6-5,TRBJ1-5
TGTGCCAGCAGTTTGTTGCGGCAGGGACAAAACACTGAAGCTTTCTTT,CASSLLRQGQNTEAFF,.,.,16,TRBV28,TRBJ1-1
TGTGCCACCAGCCCTATTGGGCAGGGCAATCAGCCCCAGCATTTT,CATSPIGQGNQPQHF,.,.,15,TRBV15,TRBJ1-5
TGTGCCAGCAGTTACAGCCCGCAGGGGGCCTATAATTCACCCCTCCACTTT,CASSYSPQGAYNSPLHF,few,TRBD1,17,TRBV6-5,TRBJ1-6
TGTGCCAGCAGTACCGGGACTAGCGGGAACAATGAGCAGTTCTTC,CASSTGTSGNNEQFF,.,TRBD2,15,TRBV6-2/TRBV6-3,TRBJ2-1
TGTGCCAGCAGTTCCACAGGGGCGCGAGATACGCAGTATTTT,CASSSTGARDTQYF,.,TRBD1,14,TRBV7-3,TRBJ2-3
TGTGCCAGCAGCCCCGACCCCGCTCTAACCGATACGCAGTATTTT,CASSPDPALTDTQYF,few,.,15,TRBV5-4,TRBJ2-3
TGTGCCAGCAGCCAGGACAGGGGGAACACTGAAGCTTTCTTT,CASSQDRGNTEAFF,few,TRBD1,14,TRBV4-1,TRBJ1-1
TGCAGTGCTGCTGGTAGGGACGATGGCTACACCTTC,CSAAGRDDGYTF,.,.,12,TRBV20-1,TRBJ1-2
TGTGCCAGTAGTATAGATCCCAGGGGCAAGTCCTACGAGCAGTACTTC,CASSIDPRGKSYEQYF,.,.,16,TRBV19,TRBJ2-7
TGCAGTGCTAGACGACTAGCGGGGGGGCAAGAGACCCAGTACTTC,CSARRLAGGQETQYF,few,TRBD2,15,TRBV20-1,TRBJ2-5
TGTGCCAGTAGTACCACGGCGCCTAACGTGAAAAAACTGTTTTTT,CASSTTAPNVKKLFF,once,.,15,TRBV19,TRBJ1-4
TGTGCCAGCAGTGAAATTCGGCTAGCGGGGGGGTCCGGCGTAGAGACCCAGTACTTC,CASSEIRLAGGSGVETQYF,.,TRBD2,19,TRBV25-1,TRBJ2-5
TGCAGTGCTAGGATAGCGGGACCGTACCAAGAGACCCAGTACTTC,CSARIAGPYQETQYF,.,TRBD2,15,TRBV20-1,TRBJ2-5
TGTGCCAGCAGTGAAAGTGGAAACACCATATATTTT,CASSESGNTIYF,few,.,12,TRBV2,TRBJ1-3
TGTGCCAGCAGCTTTAGGGAGACACACAGGAACCCAACTAATGAAAAACTGTTTTTT,CASSFRETHRNPTNEKLFF,.,.,19,TRBV5-6,TRBJ1-4
TGTGCCAGCAGTTACTCCGGCAGGGGGTTTGCTGAAGCTTTCTTT,CASSYSGRGFAEAFF,.,TRBD1,15,TRBV6-5,TRBJ1-1
TGTGCCAGTACCCCCGTGGCGGGAGCGGTAGATACGCAGTATTTT,CASTPVAGAVDTQYF,.,TRBD2,15,TRBV19,TRBJ2-3
TGTGCCAGCAGCTTAGCGCTGGGGGCAGGGGGCGACGAGCAGTACTTC,CASSLALGAGGDEQYF,.,TRBD1,16,TRBV7-9,TRBJ2-7
TGTGCCATCGGATACGGTATAGCGGGGTCGAACACCGGGGAGCTGTTTTTT,CAIGYGIAGSNTGELFF,.,TRBD2,17,TRBV10-3,TRBJ2-2
TGTGCCAGCAGCTTATACTCCGGGACAGGGGACCAGCCCCAGCATTTT,CASSLYSGTGDQPQHF,once,TRBD1,16,TRBV7-2,TRBJ1-5
TGTGCCACCAGTGATTTGCATTTGGCGGGGACCGGGGAGCTGTTTTTT,CATSDLHLAGTGELFF,few,.,16,TRBV24-1,TRBJ2-2
TGCGCCAGCAGCTCACACGGGACAGGGGGCTACGAGCAGTACTTC,CASSSHGTGGYEQYF,.,TRBD1,15,TRBV5-1,TRBJ2-7
TGCAGCGTTGAAGACCCTCAACCGCTTTATAATTCACCCCTCCACTTT,CSVEDPQPLYNSPLHF,.,.,16,TRBV29-1,TRBJ1-6
TGTGCCAGCAGAGCTAGCGGGGGGGGCACAGATACGCAGTATTTT,CASRASGGGTDTQYF,.,TRBD2,15,TRBV25-1,TRBJ2-3
TGCAGTGCTAGAGCCCCTCTGGGCAGGGGAAATGAGCAGTTCTTC,CSARAPLGRGNEQFF,many,.,15,TRBV20-1,TRBJ2-1